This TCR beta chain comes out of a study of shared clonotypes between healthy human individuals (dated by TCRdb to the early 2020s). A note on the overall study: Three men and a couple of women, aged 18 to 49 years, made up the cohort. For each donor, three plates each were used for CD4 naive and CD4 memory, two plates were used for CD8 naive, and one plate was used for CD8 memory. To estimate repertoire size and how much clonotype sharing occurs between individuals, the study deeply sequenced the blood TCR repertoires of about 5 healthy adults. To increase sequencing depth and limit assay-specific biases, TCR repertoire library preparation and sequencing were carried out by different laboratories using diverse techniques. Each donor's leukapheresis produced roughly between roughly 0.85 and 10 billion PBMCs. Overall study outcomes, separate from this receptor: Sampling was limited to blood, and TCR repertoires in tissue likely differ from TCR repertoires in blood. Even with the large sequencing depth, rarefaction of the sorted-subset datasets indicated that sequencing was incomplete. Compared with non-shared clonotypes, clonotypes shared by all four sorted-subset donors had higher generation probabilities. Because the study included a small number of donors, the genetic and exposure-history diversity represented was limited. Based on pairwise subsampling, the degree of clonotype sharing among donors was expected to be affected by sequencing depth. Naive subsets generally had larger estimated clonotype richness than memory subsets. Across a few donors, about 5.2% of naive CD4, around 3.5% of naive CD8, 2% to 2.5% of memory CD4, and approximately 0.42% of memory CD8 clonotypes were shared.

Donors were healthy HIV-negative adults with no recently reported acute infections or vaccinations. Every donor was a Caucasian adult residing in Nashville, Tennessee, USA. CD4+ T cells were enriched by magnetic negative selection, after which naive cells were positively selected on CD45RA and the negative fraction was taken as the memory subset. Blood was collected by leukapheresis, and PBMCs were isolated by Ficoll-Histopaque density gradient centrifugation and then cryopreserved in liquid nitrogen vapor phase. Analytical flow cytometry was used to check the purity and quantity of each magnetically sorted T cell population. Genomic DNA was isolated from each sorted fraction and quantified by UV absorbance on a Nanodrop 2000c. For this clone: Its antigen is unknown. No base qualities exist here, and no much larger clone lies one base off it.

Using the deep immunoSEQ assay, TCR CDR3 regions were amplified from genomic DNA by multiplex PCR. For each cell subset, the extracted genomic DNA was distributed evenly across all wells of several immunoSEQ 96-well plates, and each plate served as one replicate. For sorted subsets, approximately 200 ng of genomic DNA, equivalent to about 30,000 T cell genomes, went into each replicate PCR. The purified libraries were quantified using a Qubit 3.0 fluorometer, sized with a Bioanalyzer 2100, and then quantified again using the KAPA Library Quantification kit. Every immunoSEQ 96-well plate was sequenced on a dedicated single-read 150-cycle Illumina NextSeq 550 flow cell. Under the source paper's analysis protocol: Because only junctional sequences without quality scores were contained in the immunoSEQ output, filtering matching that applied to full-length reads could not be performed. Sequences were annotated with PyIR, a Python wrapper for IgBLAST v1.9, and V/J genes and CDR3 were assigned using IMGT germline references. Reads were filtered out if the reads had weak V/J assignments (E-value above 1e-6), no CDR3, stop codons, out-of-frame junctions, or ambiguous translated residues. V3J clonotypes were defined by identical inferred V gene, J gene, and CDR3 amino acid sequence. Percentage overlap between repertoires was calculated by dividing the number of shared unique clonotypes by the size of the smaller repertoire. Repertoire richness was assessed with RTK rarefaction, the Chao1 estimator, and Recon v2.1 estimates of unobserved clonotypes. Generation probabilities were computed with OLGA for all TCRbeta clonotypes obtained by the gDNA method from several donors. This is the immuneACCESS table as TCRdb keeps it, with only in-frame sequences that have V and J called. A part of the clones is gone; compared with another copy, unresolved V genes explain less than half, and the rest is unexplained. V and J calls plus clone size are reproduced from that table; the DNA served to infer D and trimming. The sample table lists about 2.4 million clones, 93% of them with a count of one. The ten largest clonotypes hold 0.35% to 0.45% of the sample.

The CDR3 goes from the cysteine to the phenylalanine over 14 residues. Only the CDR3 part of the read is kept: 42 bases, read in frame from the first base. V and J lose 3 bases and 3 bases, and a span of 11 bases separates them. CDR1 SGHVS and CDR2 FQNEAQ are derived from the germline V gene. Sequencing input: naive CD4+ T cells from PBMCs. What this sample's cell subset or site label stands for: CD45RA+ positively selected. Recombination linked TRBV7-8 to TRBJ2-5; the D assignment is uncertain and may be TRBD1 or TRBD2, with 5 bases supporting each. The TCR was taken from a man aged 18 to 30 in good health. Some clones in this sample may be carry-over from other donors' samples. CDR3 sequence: CASSFGADKETQYF. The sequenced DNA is TGTGCCAGCAGCTTCGGGGCTGACAAAGAGACCCAGTACTTC.